These T cell receptor beta chains were read from a single sample in a study of T cell changes during pregnancy in multiple sclerosis. Produced via immunoSEQ multiplex PCR; TCRdb's table is partial and in-frame only. The sample has 65,000 to 95,000 clones, approximately 95% seen once. Here the sequenced sample was peripheral blood, taken in the second trimester of pregnancy. The origin of the receptors is a female donor in good health, enrolled as a control in a pregnancy study. The CDR3 runs from the conserved cysteine through the conserved F or W. The order of the fields is D gene, J gene, CDR3 length, V gene, CDR3 protein. The D gene is left open where the match is weak.

>TRBD2|TRBJ2-2|20|TRBV28
CASSSFRLAGAPMNTGELFF
>.|TRBJ2-5|12|TRBV2
CASADSQETQYF
>.|TRBJ2-3|16|TRBV19
CASSPKLASSTDTQYF
>.|TRBJ1-4|15|TRBV2
CASVEGRRTNEKLFF
>TRBD1|TRBJ2-4|17|TRBV23-1
CASSQLTGGLAKNIQYF
>.|TRBJ2-2|15|TRBV28
CASSLIGKNTGELFF
>.|TRBJ1-5|14|TRBV19
CASSLTGPHQPQHF
>TRBD1|TRBJ2-1|15|TRBV7-2
CASSPQGGIYNEQFF
>.|TRBJ2-4|13|TRBV27
CASSFEQGNIQYF
>.|TRBJ2-1|14|TRBV7-8
CASSFSLAVDEQFF
>TRBD1|TRBJ2-3|15|TRBV6-1
CASSDRGGHTDTQYF
>TRBD2|TRBJ2-7|14|TRBV18
CASSVAGGDSEQYF
>TRBD1|TRBJ1-1|14|TRBV9
CASSVGTGGSEAFF
>.|TRBJ2-5|19|TRBV2
CASSERGREGVSSKETQYF
>.|TRBJ1-3|13|TRBV5-4
CASRSSSGNTIYF
>TRBD2|TRBJ2-2|15|TRBV5-1
CASSSGTSNTGELFF
>.|TRBJ2-1|16|TRBV27
CASSGMGGRVLDEQFF
>.|TRBJ2-2|12|TRBV19
CASSRRLGELFF
>.|TRBJ2-7|11|TRBV28
CASSPRDEQYF
>.|TRBJ1-1|15|TRBV7-8
CASSHREGVDTEAFF
>TRBD2|TRBJ2-3|16|TRBV7-2
CASSSLSSGRGSTQYF
>.|TRBJ1-2|15|TRBV19
CASSMGQGRFRGYTF
>.|TRBJ1-5|13|TRBV28
CASSSRGIQPQHF
>.|TRBJ2-2|13|TRBV2
CASAFEDTGELFF
>TRBD2|.|18|TRBV5-6
CASSTYSGTSRRRYEQYF
>.|TRBJ2-5|14|TRBV7-9
CASSLVEGQKTQYF
>TRBD2|TRBJ2-1|15|TRBV4-1
CASSLGTSPDNEQFF
>.|TRBJ2-7|14|TRBV2
CASQGRLTPYEQYF
>.|TRBJ2-5|14|TRBV11-3
CASSLAGPVATQYF
>.|TRBJ2-1|18|TRBV28
CASSLFAGGLGNYNEQFF
>TRBD2|TRBJ2-1|16|TRBV28
CASSWGGRDSYNEQFF
>TRBD2|TRBJ2-2|14|TRBV2
CASNTGGATGELFF
>TRBD2|TRBJ2-7|15|TRBV18
CASSPETSGSYEQYF
>.|TRBJ2-3|13|TRBV6-1
CASSEVAADTQYF
>TRBD2|TRBJ2-1|19|TRBV19
CASSTPSGASGRTYNEQFF
>.|TRBJ2-2|15|TRBV7-2
CASSLNPGSVGELFF
>.|TRBJ2-1|16|TRBV9
CASSVDRLRRDNEQFF
>TRBD1|TRBJ1-4|19|TRBV18
CASSPLDRDRVATNEKLFF
>TRBD1|TRBJ1-1|14|TRBV28
CASSFGTVPTEAFF
>TRBD1|TRBJ1-4|15|TRBV6-1
CASRGQPATNEKLFF
>.|TRBJ2-7|12|TRBV28
CASSTRPYEQYF